This T cell receptor beta chain was identified in a study of T cells in Graves' hyperthyroidism and ophthalmopathy. The TCR beta CDR3 regions underwent amplification using RNA transcripts as the source. HTBI primers were employed in a first-round RT-PCR of the TCR CDR3. TCRdb reprocessed the multiplex PCR reads via MiXCR and lists one record per CDR3 protein. In the table there are 300,000 to 450,000 distinct CDR3 sequences, approximately 17% of which are singletons. The V segment lost 4 bases and the J segment 5 bases; nucleotides outside the gene matches: 4. This CDR3 has 14 residues. CDR1 is MNHNS and CDR2 is SASEGT in the germline V gene. The sample holds many counts of this clonotype.

This sequence was found in a man between 18 and 35 years old with Graves' ophthalmopathy. The chain uses TRBV6-1 and TRBJ2-3; 9 nucleotides align to TRBD2. Sequenced material: blood. CDR3 sequence (DNA): TGTGCCAGCAGTGGCGGGGGGGCCTTAGATACGCAGTATTTT. It translates to CASSGGGALDTQYF.